What follows is one TCR beta chain and its context. Only in-frame clones appear in the TCRdb table, and some are missing; sequencing was by immunoSEQ multiplex PCR. The data contain around 70,000 clones, around 87% of them singletons. This entry is derived from a study of radiotherapy plus CTLA-4 blockade in lung cancer. This CDR3 is 13 amino acids long. Germline-derived CDR1 and CDR2 are SEHNR and FQNEAQ (reference sequence). V was trimmed by 4 bases and J by 5 bases, leaving 11 bases between them. The sequence derives from a human donor with non-small cell lung cancer that progressed on radiotherapy plus ipilimumab. V and J are TRBV7-9 and TRBJ1-2; D is unclear. This sample comprised peripheral blood, obtained from a patient treated with radiotherapy plus ipilimumab. The CDR3 nucleotides read TGTGCCAGCAGCTCTACTCGGCCTTATGGCTACACCTTC. Amino acids: CASSSTRPYGYTF.